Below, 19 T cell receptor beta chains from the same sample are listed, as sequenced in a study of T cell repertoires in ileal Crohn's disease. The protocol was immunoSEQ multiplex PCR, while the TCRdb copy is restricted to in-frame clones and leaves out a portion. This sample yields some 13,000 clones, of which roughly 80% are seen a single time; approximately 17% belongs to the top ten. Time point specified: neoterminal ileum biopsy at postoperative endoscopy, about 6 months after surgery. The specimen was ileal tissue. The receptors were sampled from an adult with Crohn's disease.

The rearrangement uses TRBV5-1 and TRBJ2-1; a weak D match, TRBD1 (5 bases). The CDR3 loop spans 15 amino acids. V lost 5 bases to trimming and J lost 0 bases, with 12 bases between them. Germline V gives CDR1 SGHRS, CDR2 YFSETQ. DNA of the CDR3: TGCGCCAGCAGACCGACAGTGATCTCCTACAATGAGCAGTTCTTC. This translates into CASRPTVISYNEQFF.

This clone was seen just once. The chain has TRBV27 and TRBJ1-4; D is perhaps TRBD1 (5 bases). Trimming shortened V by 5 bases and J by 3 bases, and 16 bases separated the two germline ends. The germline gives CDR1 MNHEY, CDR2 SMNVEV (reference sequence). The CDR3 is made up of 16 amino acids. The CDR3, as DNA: TGTGCCAGCAGTCTCACGCCAGGGAGGGCTAATGAAAAACTGTTTTTT. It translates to CASSLTPGRANEKLFF. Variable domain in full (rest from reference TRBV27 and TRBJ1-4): EAQVTQNPRYLITVTGKKLTVTCSQNMNHEYMSWYRQDPGLGLRQIYYSMNVEVTDKGDVPEGYKVSRKEKRNFPLILESPSPNQTSLYFCASSLTPGRANEKLFFGSGTQLSVL.

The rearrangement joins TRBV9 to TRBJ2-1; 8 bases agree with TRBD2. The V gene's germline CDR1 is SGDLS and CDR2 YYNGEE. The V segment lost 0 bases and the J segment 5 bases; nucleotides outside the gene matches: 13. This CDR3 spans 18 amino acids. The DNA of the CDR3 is TGTGCCAGCAGCGTAGAGGTCCTTTCGGGAGGGGGGAACAATGAGCAGTTCTTC. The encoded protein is CASSVEVLSGGGNNEQFF.

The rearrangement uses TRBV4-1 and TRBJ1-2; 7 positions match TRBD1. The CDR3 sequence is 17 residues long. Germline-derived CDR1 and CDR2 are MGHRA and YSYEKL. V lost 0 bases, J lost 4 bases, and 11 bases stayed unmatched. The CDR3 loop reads CASSQDVTRDRVYGYTF. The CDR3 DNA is TGCGCCAGCAGCCAAGATGTGACGAGAGACAGGGTCTATGGCTACACCTTC.

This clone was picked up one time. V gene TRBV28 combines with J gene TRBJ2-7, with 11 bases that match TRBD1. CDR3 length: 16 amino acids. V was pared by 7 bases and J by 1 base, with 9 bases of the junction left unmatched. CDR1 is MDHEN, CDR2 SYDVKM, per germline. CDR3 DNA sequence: TGTGCCAGCATCCCTAGGGGGACAGGGGGTTCCTACGAGCAGTACTTC. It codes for CASIPRGTGGSYEQYF.

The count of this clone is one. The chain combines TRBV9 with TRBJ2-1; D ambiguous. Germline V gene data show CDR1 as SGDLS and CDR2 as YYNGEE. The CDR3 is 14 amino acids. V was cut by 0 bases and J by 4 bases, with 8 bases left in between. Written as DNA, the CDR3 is TGTGCCAGCAGCGTAGGGCCGCAGTACAATGAGCAGTTCTTC. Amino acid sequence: CASSVGPQYNEQFF.

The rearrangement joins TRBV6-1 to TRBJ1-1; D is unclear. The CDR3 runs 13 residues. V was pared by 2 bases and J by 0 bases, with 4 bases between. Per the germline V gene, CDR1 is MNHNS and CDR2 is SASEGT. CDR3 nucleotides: TGTGCCAGCAGTGAACCTCTGAACACTGAAGCTTTCTTT. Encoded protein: CASSEPLNTEAFF.

The CDR3 region is CAWRLAGVVDTQYF. For the CDR3, the DNA is TGTGCCTGGAGACTAGCGGGAGTAGTAGATACGCAGTATTTT. This chain links TRBV30 with TRBJ2-3; 11 nucleotides agree with TRBD2. The CDR3 has 14 amino acids. With V trimmed by 3 bases and J by 5 bases, 4 bases remained unmatched. Germline assignment: CDR1 GTSNPN and CDR2 SVGIG (reference sequence).

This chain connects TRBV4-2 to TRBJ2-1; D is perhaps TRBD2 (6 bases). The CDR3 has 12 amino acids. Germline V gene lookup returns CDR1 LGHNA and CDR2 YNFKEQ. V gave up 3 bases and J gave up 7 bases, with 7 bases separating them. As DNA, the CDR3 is TGTGCCAGCAGCCATGGGAGGAATGAGCAGTTCTTC. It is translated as CASSHGRNEQFF.

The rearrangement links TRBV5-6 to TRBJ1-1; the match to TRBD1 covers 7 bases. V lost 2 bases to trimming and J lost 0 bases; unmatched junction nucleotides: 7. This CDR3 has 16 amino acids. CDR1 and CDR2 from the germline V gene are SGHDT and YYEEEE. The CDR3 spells CASSLYDRDMNTEAFF. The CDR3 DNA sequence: TGTGCCAGCAGCTTATACGACAGGGACATGAACACTGAAGCTTTCTTT.

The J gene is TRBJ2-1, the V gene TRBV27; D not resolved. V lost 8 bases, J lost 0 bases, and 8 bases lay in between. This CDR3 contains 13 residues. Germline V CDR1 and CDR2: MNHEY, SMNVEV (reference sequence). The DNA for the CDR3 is TGTGCCAGCGGTCCTAGCTCCTACAATGAGCAGTTCTTC. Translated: CASGPSSYNEQFF.

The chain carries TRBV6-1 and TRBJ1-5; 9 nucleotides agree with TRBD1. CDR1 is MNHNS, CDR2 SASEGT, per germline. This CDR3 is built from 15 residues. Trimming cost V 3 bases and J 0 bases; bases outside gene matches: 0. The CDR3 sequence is CASSEGQGSNQPQHF. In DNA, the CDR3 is TGTGCCAGCAGTGAGGGACAGGGTAGCAATCAGCCCCAGCATTTT.

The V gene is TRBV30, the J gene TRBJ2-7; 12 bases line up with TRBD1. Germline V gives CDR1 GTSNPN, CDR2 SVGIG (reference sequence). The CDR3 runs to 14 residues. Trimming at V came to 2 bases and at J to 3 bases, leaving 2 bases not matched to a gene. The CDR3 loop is CAWSRDRGLYEQYF. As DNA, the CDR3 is TGTGCCTGGAGTAGGGACAGGGGGCTCTACGAGCAGTACTTC. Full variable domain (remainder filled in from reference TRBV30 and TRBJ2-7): SQTIHQWPATLVQPVGSPLSLECTVEGTSNPNLYWYRQAAGRGLQLLFYSVGIGQISSEVPQNLSASRPQDRQFILSSKKLLLSDSGFYLCAWSRDRGLYEQYFGPGTRLTVT.

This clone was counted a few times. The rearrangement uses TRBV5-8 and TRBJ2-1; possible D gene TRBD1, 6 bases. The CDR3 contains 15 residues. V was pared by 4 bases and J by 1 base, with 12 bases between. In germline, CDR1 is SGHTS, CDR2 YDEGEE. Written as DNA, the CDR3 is TGTGCCAGCAGCCCCCGGACAGTTTCCTACAATGAGCAGTTCTTC. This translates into CASSPRTVSYNEQFF.

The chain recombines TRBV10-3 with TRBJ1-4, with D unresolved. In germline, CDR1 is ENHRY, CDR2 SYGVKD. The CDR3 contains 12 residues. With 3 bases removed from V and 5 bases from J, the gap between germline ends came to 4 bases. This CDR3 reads CAISDVNEKLFF. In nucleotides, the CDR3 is TGTGCCATCAGTGACGTAAATGAAAAACTGTTTTTT.

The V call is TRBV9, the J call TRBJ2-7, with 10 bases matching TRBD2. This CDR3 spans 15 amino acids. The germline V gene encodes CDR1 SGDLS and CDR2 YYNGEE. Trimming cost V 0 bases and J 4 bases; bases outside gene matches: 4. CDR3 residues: CASSVASGGAYEQYF. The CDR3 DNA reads TGTGCCAGCAGCGTAGCCAGCGGGGGGGCTTACGAGCAGTACTTC.

Here the CDR3 DNA reads TGCGCCAGCAGGGCGGGGAGCTTACAGAACACTGAAGCTTTCTTT. This encodes CASRAGSLQNTEAFF. The chain links TRBV10-2 to TRBJ1-1, with D hard to call. V lost 6 bases, J lost 1 base, and 15 bases lay in between. Germline-derived CDR1 and CDR2 are WSHSY and SAAADI. The CDR3 is 15 residues long.

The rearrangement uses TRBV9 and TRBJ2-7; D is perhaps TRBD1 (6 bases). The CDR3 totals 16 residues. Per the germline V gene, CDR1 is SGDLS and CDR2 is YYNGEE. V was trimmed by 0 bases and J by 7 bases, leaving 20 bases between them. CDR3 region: CASSVGPVDTGQEQYF. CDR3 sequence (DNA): TGTGCCAGCAGCGTAGGCCCGGTGGACACAGGGCAGGAGCAGTACTTC.

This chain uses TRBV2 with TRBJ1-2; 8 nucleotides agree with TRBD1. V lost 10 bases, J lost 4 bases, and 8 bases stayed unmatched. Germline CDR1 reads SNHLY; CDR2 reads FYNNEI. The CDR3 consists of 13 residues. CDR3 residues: CATTRTGTYGYTF. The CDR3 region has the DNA TGTGCCACCACCCGGACAGGGACCTATGGCTACACCTTC.